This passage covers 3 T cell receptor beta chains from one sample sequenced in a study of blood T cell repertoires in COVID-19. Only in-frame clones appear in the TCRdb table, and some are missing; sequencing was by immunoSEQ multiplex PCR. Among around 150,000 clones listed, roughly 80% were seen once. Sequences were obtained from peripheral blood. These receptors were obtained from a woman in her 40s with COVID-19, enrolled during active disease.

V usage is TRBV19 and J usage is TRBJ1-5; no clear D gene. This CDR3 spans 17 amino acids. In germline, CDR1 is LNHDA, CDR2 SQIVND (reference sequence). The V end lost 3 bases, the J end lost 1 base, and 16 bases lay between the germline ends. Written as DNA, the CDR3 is TGTGCCAGTAGTATTTTCGGGGTCGGTTCGAGCAATCAGCCCCAGCATTTT. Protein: CASSIFGVGSSNQPQHF.

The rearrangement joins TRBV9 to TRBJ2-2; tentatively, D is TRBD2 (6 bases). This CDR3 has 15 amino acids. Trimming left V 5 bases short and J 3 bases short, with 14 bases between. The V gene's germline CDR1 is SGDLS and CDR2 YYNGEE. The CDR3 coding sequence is TGTGCCAGCAGGAAAACCGGGACTGACACCGGGGAGCTGTTTTTT. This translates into CASRKTGTDTGELFF.

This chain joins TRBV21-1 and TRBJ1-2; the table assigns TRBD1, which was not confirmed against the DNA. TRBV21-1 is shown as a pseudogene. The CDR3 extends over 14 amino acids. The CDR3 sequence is CASSFPGTAYGYTF. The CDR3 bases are TGTGCCAGCAGCTTTCCCGGGACAGCTTATGGCTACACCTTC.